This TCR beta chain stems from a study of control samples from healthy donors and cancer patients. Produced via immunoSEQ multiplex PCR; TCRdb's table is partial and in-frame only. The table has about 110,000 clones, 80% to 90% seen once; the top ten hold 15% to 20%. V lost 4 bases and J 2 bases, leaving 16 bases between the germline ends. CDR1 and CDR2 from the germline V gene are SQVTM and ANQGSEA. This CDR3 is 15 amino acids long. The V and J genes are TRBV29-1 and TRBJ2-3; D is perhaps TRBD1 (5 bases). The source material was blood. The TCR sequence derives from a woman in her 50s in good health. The CDR3: CSVVYRGTTTDTQYF. The CDR3 DNA sequence: TGCAGCGTTGTTTATAGGGGAACTACCACAGATACGCAGTATTTT.